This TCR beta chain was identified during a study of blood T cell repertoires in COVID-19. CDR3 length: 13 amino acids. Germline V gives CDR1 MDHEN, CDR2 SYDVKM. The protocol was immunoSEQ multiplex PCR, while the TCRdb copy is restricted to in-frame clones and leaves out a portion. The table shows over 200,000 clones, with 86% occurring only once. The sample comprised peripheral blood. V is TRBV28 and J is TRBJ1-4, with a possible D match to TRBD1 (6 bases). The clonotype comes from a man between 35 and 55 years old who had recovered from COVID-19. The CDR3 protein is CGDLIWTEEKLFF. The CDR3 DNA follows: TGTGGGGACCTGATTTGGACAGAAGAAAAACTGTTTTTT.